These 18 T cell receptor beta chains were all obtained from the same sample, sequenced in a study of cytomegalovirus exposure and HLA in healthy donors. In the PCR, 60 Vbeta and 13 Jbeta primers were used. Profiled with immunoSEQ multiplex PCR; TCRdb holds only in-frame clones, not every one. Seen here are tens of thousands of clones, 80% to 90% observed once, and the top ten hold about 12%. The material sequenced was PBMCs. These receptors originate from a woman in her 30s in good health and CMV-seropositive.

The CDR3 coding sequence is TGTGCCAGCAGCTTAGGGAATGGACAGGGATTGATCTACGAGCAGTACTTC. Amino acids: CASSLGNGQGLIYEQYF. The genes are TRBV11-1 and TRBJ2-7; 8 bases match TRBD1. The germline CDR1 and CDR2 sequences are SGHAT and FQDESV (reference sequence). Germline trimming cut 1 base from V and 3 bases from J; bases unmatched to any gene: 11. There are 17 residues in the CDR3.

V is TRBV7-6 and J is TRBJ2-2, with 8 bases lining up with TRBD2. J lost 0 bases, V lost 5 bases, and 8 bases had no gene match. The CDR3 spans 17 residues. Germline V CDR1 and CDR2: SGHVS, FNYEAQ. CDR3 sequence (DNA): TGTGCCAGCAGCCCCGGACTAGCAGATGCGAACACCGGGGAGCTGTTTTTT. It codes for CASSPGLADANTGELFF.

This clone was detected once. The sample contains more than one DNA sequence encoding this CDR3. The chain recombines TRBV18 with TRBJ1-2, with 7 positions matching TRBD1. The CDR3 extends over 17 amino acids. Germline CDR1 and CDR2: KGHSH and LQKENI. V trimming: 4 bases; J trimming: 0 bases; junction bases outside the gene matches: 11. The CDR3: CASSRGQKPTANYGYTF. For the CDR3, the DNA is TGTGCCAGCTCACGGGGACAGAAACCTACAGCTAACTATGGCTACACCTTC.

A few counts support this clone. CDR3 nucleotides: TGTGCCAGTCGTAAAGGGGGAAGTCTTCCCATGGGGGAGACCCAGTACTTC. Protein sequence: CASRKGGSLPMGETQYF. The rearrangement uses TRBV19 and TRBJ2-5, with D maybe TRBD1 (6 bases). With 8 bases removed from V and 5 bases from J, the gap between germline ends came to 27 bases. There are 17 residues in the CDR3. Germline loops: CDR1 LNHDA, CDR2 SQIVND (reference sequence).

The rearrangement uses TRBV28 and TRBJ1-2; D may be TRBD1 (6 bases). This CDR3 region has 16 residues. Per germline, CDR1 MDHEN and CDR2 SYDVKM. The V and J ends lost 5 bases and 3 bases respectively, with 19 bases between them. CDR3 region: CASSLSGTRAHYGYTF. CDR3 bases: TGTGCCAGCAGTCTAAGCGGGACACGCGCGCACTATGGCTACACCTTC.

The chain carries TRBV5-1 and TRBJ2-7; TRBD2 matches at 8 bases. The germline V gene has CDR1 SGHRS and CDR2 YFSETQ. CDR3 length: 15 residues. J was trimmed by 2 bases and V by 3 bases; bases with no gene match: 7. The CDR3 is CASSSSVAGTYEQYF. The CDR3 bases are TGCGCCAGCAGCTCCTCCGTAGCGGGGACCTACGAGCAGTACTTC.

V is TRBV14 and J is TRBJ2-7; 7 nucleotides match TRBD2. The CDR3 extends over 15 amino acids. Germline values: CDR1 SGHDN, CDR2 FVKESK. The junction had 12 bases not matched to a gene; V was cut back by 3 bases and J by 7 bases. CDR3 in DNA: TGTGCCAGCAGCCAGCGGTTAGGGCTAGCGGTTGAGCAGTACTTC. Translating it yields CASSQRLGLAVEQYF. Looking up the rest from reference TRBV14 and TRBJ2-7 gives the full variable domain: EAGVTQFPSHSVIEKGQTVTLRCDPISGHDNLYWYRRVMGKEIKFLLHFVKESKQDESGMPNNRFLAERTGGTYSTLKVQPAELEDSGVYFCASSQRLGLAVEQYFGPGTRLTVT.

This clone was picked up a small number of times. The chain combines TRBV4-1 with TRBJ1-4; D perhaps matches TRBD1 (6 bases). CDR1 is MGHRA, CDR2 YSYEKL, per germline. This CDR3 contains 14 residues. V was cut by 1 base and J by 8 bases, with 11 bases left in between. The CDR3 spells CASSQGDTYEKLFF. The CDR3 DNA is TGCGCCAGCAGCCAAGGGGACACCTACGAAAAACTGTTTTTT.

This clone was picked up one time. The chain employs TRBV28 and TRBJ1-2, with D possibly matching TRBD1 (6 bases). V lost 3 bases to trimming and J lost 4 bases, with 9 bases between them. Germline lookup yields CDR1 MDHEN and CDR2 SYDVKM. The CDR3 loop spans 13 amino acids. CDR3 nucleotides: TGTGCCAGCAGTTTCCGGACAGCCTATGGCTACACCTTC. Encoded protein: CASSFRTAYGYTF.

V is TRBV28 and J is TRBJ1-5; no firm D call. From germline, CDR1 is MDHEN and CDR2 SYDVKM. V shed 7 bases and J shed 0 bases, with 10 bases lying between them. The CDR3 length is 14 residues. DNA for the CDR3: TGTGCCAGCAATGGAGAGTATAGCAATCAGCCCCAGCATTTT. Translating gives CASNGEYSNQPQHF.

This chain uses TRBV4-1 with TRBJ2-1, with TRBD1 matching 8 bases. Germline CDR1 and CDR2: MGHRA and YSYEKL. There are 17 residues in the CDR3. Trimming took 4 bases from V and 6 from J; bases not matched to a gene: 14. CDR3 residues: CASSPLAGTGFFNEQFF. The CDR3 DNA sequence: TGCGCCAGCAGCCCCCTCGCCGGGACAGGTTTCTTCAATGAGCAGTTCTTC.

The rearrangement joins TRBV28 to TRBJ2-5, with D unresolved. The V end was cut by 3 bases, the J end by 4 bases, with 18 bases between. Germline V gives CDR1 MDHEN, CDR2 SYDVKM. The CDR3 is 16 residues long. This CDR3 reads CASSFGRSTLAETQYF. The CDR3 DNA reads as TGTGCCAGCAGTTTCGGTCGGAGCACCTTGGCAGAGACCCAGTACTTC.

V is TRBV12-5 and J is TRBJ2-1, with 8 bases fitting TRBD2. The germline CDR1 and CDR2 sequences are LGHNT and FRNRAP. CDR3 length equals 16 residues. V dropped 3 bases and J dropped 7; count of bases not matched to a gene: 11. The CDR3 is CASGFIDGGRINEQFF. In DNA form, the CDR3 reads TGTGCTAGTGGTTTTATTGATGGCGGGAGGATTAATGAGCAGTTCTTC.

This chain uses TRBV27 with TRBJ1-1, with a tentative D call TRBD1 (6 bases). Germline CDR1 and CDR2: MNHEY and SMNVEV (reference sequence). The V gene lost 11 bases and the J gene lost 6 bases, with 16 bases spanning the gap. This CDR3 has 12 amino acids. The CDR3 reads CARLRTGPEAFF. The CDR3 nucleotides are TGTGCCCGACTACGAACAGGGCCTGAAGCTTTCTTT.

This clone was observed a handful of times. V gene TRBV6-4 combines with J gene TRBJ1-2; D gene uncertain. The V end was cut by 5 bases, the J end by 8 bases, with 9 bases between. The germline CDR1 and CDR2 sequences are MRHNA and SNTAGT. CDR3 size: 11 residues. CDR3: CASSSGRGYTF. The DNA for the CDR3 is TGTGCCAGCAGTTCCGGGAGGGGCTACACCTTC.

Remarks on this clone: The junction shows a germline mismatch at one end, possibly a read error. The CDR3 DNA reads TGTGCCAGCAGTTACTCGTACGGGAGTACCACAAATACGCAGTATTTT. It encodes CASSYSYGSTTNTQYF. The chain uses TRBV6-5 and TRBJ2-3; D is perhaps TRBD2 (6 bases). This CDR3 contains 16 residues. Per the germline V gene, CDR1 is MNHEY and CDR2 is SVGAGI.

This clone was observed a single time. The chain joins TRBV27 to TRBJ2-1, with TRBD2 identical over 13 bases. With 5 bases clipped from V and 7 bases from J, the junction kept 5 bases outside the gene matches. The germline CDR1 and CDR2 sequences are MNHEY and SMNVEV (reference sequence). There are 15 residues in the CDR3. CDR3 loop: CASSRLAGGLNEQFF. In DNA, the CDR3 is TGTGCCAGCAGTAGACTAGCGGGAGGATTAAATGAGCAGTTCTTC.

The V and J genes are TRBV11-2 and TRBJ2-3; D is unresolved. The CDR3 is made up of 16 amino acids. In germline, CDR1 is SGHAT, CDR2 FQNNGV. V was trimmed by 1 base and J by 0 bases, leaving 11 bases between them. This CDR3 is CASSLGSVTSTDTQYF. CDR3 nucleotides: TGTGCCAGCAGCTTAGGGAGCGTTACTAGCACAGATACGCAGTATTTT.